This TCR beta chain derives from a study of T cells expressing NK-cell markers. Reprocessing the 5' RACE reads, TCRdb reports a single entry for every CDR3 protein and omits DNA. The sample table includes approximately 110,000 distinct CDR3 sequences. The CDR3 is made up of 15 amino acids. Germline values: CDR1 LNHDA, CDR2 SQIVND (reference sequence). The sequence derives from a woman between 18 and 69 years old in good health. V and J are TRBV19 and TRBJ2-7; there is no DNA to check the TCRdb D call of TRBD1. What was sequenced was blood T cells: a sorted CD56 or NKG2C T cell subset, CD4+ or CD8+ T cells, or bulk PBMC T cells (not recorded which). CDR3 protein: CASTPGTGVAYEQYF.